The present T cell receptor beta chain was sequenced within a study of cytomegalovirus exposure and HLA in healthy donors (dated by TCRdb to the late 2010s). About the full investigation: According to an earlier analysis of a few hundred of the donors, about 180 million T cells yielded roughly 100 million unique TCR beta sequences and 276 Gb of sequence data. The study used immunosequencing to profile the T cell repertoires of several hundred subjects and linked those repertoires to cytomegalovirus serostatus. Donor age, sex, ethnicity and CMV serostatus were compiled alongside the repertoire data. The genetic ancestry cluster associated with self-reported Caucasian donors included roughly four fifths of the approximately 430 genotyped donors. Approximately 300 gigabases of sequencing data and about 92 million unique TCR sequences made up an early release that covered under 750 HLA-typed donors. A later genetic analysis used genome-wide SNP genotypes for about 60% of the roughly 700 donors, treating that subset as a discovery cohort. Across roughly 420 genotyped donors of the cohort, an average of approximately 200,000 unique TCR beta nucleotide sequences per donor were sequenced, and roughly a sixth of those sequences were non-productive. To decide whether each TCR beta V gene segment behaved as functional or pseudogenic, an earlier analysis of fewer than 750 of the donors relied on high-throughput TCR beta sequencing. Typing coverage varied by locus: roughly 629-640 donors for A, B, C, DRB1 and DQB1; 500 to 550 for DQA1; over 600 for DPA1; approximately 450 for DPB1. A later analysis re-analyzed previously published TCR beta repertoires from 666 donors and added high-resolution HLA genotyping to study TCR occurrence patterns. HLA typing included class I and class II loci at four-digit resolution. The study aimed to test whether signatures of past pathogen exposure could be identified by cataloging public T cell receptors. In addition to the first cohort of roughly 700 subjects, a separate validation cohort of about 120 different subjects was used. The later analysis used no new phenotypic data to find candidate immune exposures, relying instead on TCR beta sequences and their occurrence across donors. Four to six DR-DQ haplotypes were handled as single units for association and clustering because linkage in the cohort was strong. To predict cytomegalovirus infection status, the study combined high-throughput TCR immunosequencing, statistical association of individual TCRs with disease status, and machine learning. All discovery cohort repertoires had been generated on a single sequencing platform. The full study reports these points: In vitro tests confirmed that a few of the cytomegalovirus-associated TCR beta chains recognize cytomegalovirus antigens. Correlated functional status among segregating V segments might reflect linkage disequilibrium, but an unknown experimental factor could not be ruled out. CMV serostatus was the only immune exposure information available for the cohort. The classifier was reported to diagnose cytomegalovirus status with high specificity and sensitivity in both the original and validation cohorts. The study listed 150 to 200 TCR beta chains as associated with cytomegalovirus. A further reported finding was that TCR beta sequences accurately predicted the HLA-A and HLA-B alleles for most subjects in the first cohort. The authors suggested that the approach could potentially be generalized to other disease states and immunological phenotypes. A group of highly shared sequence variants was considered likely to be a technical artifact of the sequencing pipeline. While some public TCRs were present in many individuals, most TCR sequences turned up only very rarely across donors. In a later genetic analysis, a missense DCLRE1C variant was associated with V-gene and J-gene trimming of TCR beta chains, and the association was replicated in an independent cohort. Most CMV-associated TCR beta chains appeared to be HLA-restricted in a later analysis, and the HLA associations seemed to be driven largely by CMV exposure. Because the 87-base-pair reads could not distinguish some IMGT-functional V segments, including TRBV6-2 and TRBV6-3, those segments were excluded. The earlier analysis of around 600 of the donors excluded seventeen rarely observed V segments, including chromosome 9 orphons, because counts were too low. Sequencing depth was assumed to be roughly uniform across donors in the presence/absence analyses, though that assumption may not hold. Compared with the roughly 720-donor mean, donors in an Asian-associated ancestry cluster had fewer N-insertions in productive TCRs, according to a later genetic analysis. Compared with equally common non-associated chains, HLA-associated TCR beta chains in a later analysis were more clonally expanded and had lower generation probabilities. When HLA alleles, especially DR and DQ, strongly co-occurred, attributing TCR associations to individual alleles was difficult. Several of the top co-occurrence clusters appeared to be linked to parvovirus B19, influenza, CMV and Epstein-Barr virus, according to a later analysis. Only TCR beta chains were sequenced in this cohort, and the absence of alpha or paired-chain data limited detectable features. Because HLA typing was unavailable for some donors at each locus, only the typed subset was used in association tests. In an earlier analysis of some 540 of the donors, most TCR beta V segments appeared in productive rearrangements about 87% or about 30% of the time, broadly matching IMGT annotations. In a later analysis, around 17,000 TCR beta sequences were associated with specific HLA alleles at a false discovery rate of 0.05. In a later analysis, the rate of TCR association differed among HLA loci, with DRB1 alleles having the most associated TCRs and HLA-C alleles having the fewest.

The cohort was made up of approximately 670 healthy bone marrow donors. At the time of sampling, every cohort member was nominally healthy, though immune exposures that went unrecorded were likely present. The donor tested CMV seropositive and was one of the 289 seropositive cohort members. A peripheral blood sample was collected from each donor, and TCR beta sequencing was performed on peripheral blood mononuclear cells. The Qiagen DNeasy Blood Extraction Kit was used to extract genomic DNA from the blood cell samples. Reading the germline V gene (reference sequence) gives CDR1 MNHEY and CDR2 SMNVEV. V drops 6 bases and J drops 1 base, leaving 7 bases in between. Including the terminal cysteine and phenylalanine, the CDR3 comprises 13 residues. Only CDR3 DNA is held: 39 bases, read in frame from base 1. This clone was found once. Its antigen specificity is not known. No base quality information exists; no much larger clone differs at one position.

The library came from the immunoSEQ multiplex PCR assay. A mixture of 60 forward primers for TCR Vbeta segments and 13 reverse primers for TCR Jbeta segments was used in the multiplex PCR. The CDR3 region of rearranged TCR beta genes was amplified from genomic DNA by a multiplex PCR assay. The amplified TCR beta libraries were sequenced on the Illumina HiSeq System as 87-base-pair reads. The authors' pipeline ran thus. Across the 670 or so repertoires, a later analysis counted around 80 million unique TCR beta chains, approximately 12 million of which were shared by at least two donors. Raw reads were error-corrected and collapsed into unique sequences with a nearest-neighbor algorithm that merged closely related sequences to remove PCR and sequencing errors. Alignment of CDR3 sequences to IMGT reference sequences was used to assign V, D and J gene segments. For a sequence to be retained, a match of at least six nucleotides to both a V gene segment and a J gene segment was required. Rearrangements were classified as productive when the CDR3 lacked stop codons and remained in frame with V and J, and all other rearrangements were classified as non-productive. CDR3 was defined by IMGT convention, running from the second conserved V-encoded cysteine to the conserved J-encoded phenylalanine. The earlier analysis of 587 of the donors excluded sequences that lacked an unambiguous match to a single V gene segment. In an earlier analysis of approximately 590 of the donors, V segments were called functional above 56.7% productive rearrangements and were called segregating when the between-donor standard deviation exceeded 5%. To diagnose cytomegalovirus status from the catalog of TCR beta chain sequences, a statistical classification framework was built. A later analysis assigned V and J genes by comparing TCR nucleotide sequences with IMGT/GENE-DB human TR gene sequences. A later analysis assigned CDR3 sequences and most-parsimonious VDJ recombination scenarios with the TCRdist pipeline. In a later analysis, each TCR beta chain was defined by its CDR3 amino acid sequence together with its V-gene family, and reads lacking a unique V-gene family were excluded. To address suspected cross-contamination and a sequencing artifact, a later analysis removed around 600 highly shared, low-generation-probability nucleotide sequences. A later analysis calculated a clonal expansion index for each public chain from normalized within-repertoire ranks of inferred template counts. In a later analysis, generation probabilities were computed with a VDJ recombination model fitted to out-of-frame rearrangements, and the resulting probabilities were checked against IGoR. In a later analysis, hypergeometric tests were used to score TCR-TCR, TCR-HLA and TCR-CMV co-occurrence, with a repertoire-size bias correction applied to TCR pairs. To estimate false discovery rates, a later analysis permuted the HLA or CMV assignments 20 times. In a later analysis, co-occurring TCRs were grouped with DBSCAN, and TCRdist sequence similarity was added when clustering was performed within HLA-allele-positive subsets. Repertoires with fewer than 30,000 or more than 120,000 public chains were left out of co-occurrence clustering, as were about 5 repertoires with anomalous nucleotide sharing. What TCRdb holds here is the immuneACCESS table cut down to in-frame rearrangements. Part of the clones is not present; checked against another copy, under half of the missing clones reflect an unresolved V gene, and the others are unexplained. D and trimming were read from the DNA, whereas the V and J calls and clone size are those reported in that table. The sample table shows under 300,000 clones, and 84% are seen once. The ten most abundant clones make up roughly 2% of the sample.

Here the chain combines TRBV27 and TRBJ1-5; a tentative D match to TRBD1 spans 5 bases. Sequencing used PBMCs. This clonotype originated in a woman between 40 and 55 years old in good health and CMV-seropositive. The DNA sequence is as follows: TGTGCCAGCAGAAGACAGAGCAATCAGCCCCAGCATTTT. Its protein reads: CASRRQSNQPQHF.